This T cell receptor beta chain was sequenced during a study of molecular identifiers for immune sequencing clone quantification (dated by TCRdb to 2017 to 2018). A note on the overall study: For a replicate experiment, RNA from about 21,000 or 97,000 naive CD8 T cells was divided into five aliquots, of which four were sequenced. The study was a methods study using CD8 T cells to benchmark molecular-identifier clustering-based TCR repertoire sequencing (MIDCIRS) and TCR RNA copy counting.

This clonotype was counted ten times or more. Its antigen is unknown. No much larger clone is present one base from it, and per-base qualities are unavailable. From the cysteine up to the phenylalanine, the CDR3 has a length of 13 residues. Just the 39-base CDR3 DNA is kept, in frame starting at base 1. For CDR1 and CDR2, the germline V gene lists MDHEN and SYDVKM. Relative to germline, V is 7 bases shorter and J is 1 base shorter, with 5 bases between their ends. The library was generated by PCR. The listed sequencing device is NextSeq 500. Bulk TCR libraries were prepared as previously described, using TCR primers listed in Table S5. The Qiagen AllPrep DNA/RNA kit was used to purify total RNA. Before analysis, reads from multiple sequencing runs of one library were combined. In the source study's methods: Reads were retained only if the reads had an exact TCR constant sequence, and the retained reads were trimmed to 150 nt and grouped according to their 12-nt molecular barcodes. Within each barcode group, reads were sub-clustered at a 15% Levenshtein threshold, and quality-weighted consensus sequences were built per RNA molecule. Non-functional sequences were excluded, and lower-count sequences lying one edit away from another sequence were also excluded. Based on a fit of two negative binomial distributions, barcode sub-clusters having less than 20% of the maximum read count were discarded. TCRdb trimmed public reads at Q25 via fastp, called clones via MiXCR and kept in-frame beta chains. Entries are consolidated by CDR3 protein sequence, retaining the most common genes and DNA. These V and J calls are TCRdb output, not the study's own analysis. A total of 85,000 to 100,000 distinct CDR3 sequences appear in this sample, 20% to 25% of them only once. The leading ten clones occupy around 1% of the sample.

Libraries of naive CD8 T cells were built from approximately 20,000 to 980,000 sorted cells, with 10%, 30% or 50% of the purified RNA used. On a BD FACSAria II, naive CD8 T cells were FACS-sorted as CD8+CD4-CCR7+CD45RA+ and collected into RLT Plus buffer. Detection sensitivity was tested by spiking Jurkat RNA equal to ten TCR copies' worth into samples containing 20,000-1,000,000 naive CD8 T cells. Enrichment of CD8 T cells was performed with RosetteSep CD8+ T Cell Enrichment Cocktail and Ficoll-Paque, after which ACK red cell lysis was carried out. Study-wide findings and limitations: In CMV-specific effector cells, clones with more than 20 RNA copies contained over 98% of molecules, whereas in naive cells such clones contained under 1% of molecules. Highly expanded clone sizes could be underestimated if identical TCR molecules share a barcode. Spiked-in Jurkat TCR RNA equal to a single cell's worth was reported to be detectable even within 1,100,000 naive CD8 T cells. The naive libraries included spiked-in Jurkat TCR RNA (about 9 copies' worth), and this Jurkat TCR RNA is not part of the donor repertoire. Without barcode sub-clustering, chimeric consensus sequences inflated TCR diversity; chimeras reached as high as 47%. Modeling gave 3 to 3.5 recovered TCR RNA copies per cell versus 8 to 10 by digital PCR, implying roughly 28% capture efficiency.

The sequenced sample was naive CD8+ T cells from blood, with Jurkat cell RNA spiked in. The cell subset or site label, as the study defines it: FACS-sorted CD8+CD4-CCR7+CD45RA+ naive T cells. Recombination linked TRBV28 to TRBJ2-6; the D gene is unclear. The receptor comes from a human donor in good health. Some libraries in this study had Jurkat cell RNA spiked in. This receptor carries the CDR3 CASMRSGANVLTF. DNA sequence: TGTGCCAGCATGAGATCTGGGGCCAACGTCCTGACTTTC.